The 23 T cell receptor beta chains below were found in one sample sequenced in a study of cytomegalovirus exposure and HLA in healthy donors. Primers for the PCR totalled 60 Vbeta and 13 Jbeta. Clones were sequenced by immunoSEQ multiplex PCR, and TCRdb holds only the in-frame ones, with some missing. Of 130,000 to 150,000 clones listed, 75% to 80% are singletons. Sequenced material: PBMCs. Receptors originate from a woman in her twenties or thirties in good health and CMV-seronegative.

This clone was counted only a few times. Other nucleotide sequences in the sample specify the same CDR3. The V gene is TRBV14, the J gene TRBJ1-1, with 7 bases matching TRBD1. The CDR3 length is 15 residues. Losses at the gene ends were 1 base for V and 1 base for J; bases not matched to a gene: 3. The germline V gene encodes CDR1 SGHDN and CDR2 FVKESK. The CDR3 region is CASSQAAGGNTEAFF. CDR3 bases: TGTGCCAGCAGCCAAGCTGCAGGGGGGAACACTGAAGCTTTCTTT.

For the CDR3, the DNA is TGTGCCAGCAGCGGGGGGAGGTTCGATGGCTACACCTTC. Its translation: CASSGGRFDGYTF. The rearrangement joins TRBV9 to TRBJ1-2, with D possibly being TRBD1 (5 bases). Trimming took 3 bases from V and 6 from J, leaving 12 bases between them. Per germline, CDR1 SGDLS and CDR2 YYNGEE. CDR3 size: 13 residues.

The V and J genes are TRBV5-1 and TRBJ2-3; D might be TRBD2 (6 bases). Between the trimmed V and J ends, which lost 0 bases and 6 bases, there was a span of 11 bases. The length of the CDR3 is 14 residues. The germline V gene encodes CDR1 SGHRS and CDR2 YFSETQ. The CDR3 nucleotides read TGCGCCAGCAGCTTGGGGAGGGTTCTTGATACGCAGTATTTT. As protein: CASSLGRVLDTQYF. Combining the CDR3 with reference TRBV5-1 and TRBJ2-3 gives the whole variable domain KAGVTQTPRYLIKTRGQQVTLSCSPISGHRSVSWYQQTPGQGLQFLFEYFSETQRNKGNFPGRFSGRQFSNSRSEMNVSTLELGDSALYLCASSLGRVLDTQYFGPGTRLTVL.

This clone was counted a few times. V is TRBV5-4 and J is TRBJ1-1; unclear D gene. Trimming stripped 2 bases from V and 8 bases from J, with 10 bases between. CDR1 and CDR2 (germline): SGHNT, YYREEE (reference sequence). CDR3 length: 12 residues. CDR3: CASSFDNREAFF. The CDR3 DNA sequence: TGTGCCAGCAGCTTCGATAACAGAGAAGCTTTCTTT.

This chain uses TRBV25-1 with TRBJ2-1, with 8 bases fitting TRBD2. The CDR3 length is 15 residues. J was trimmed by 9 bases and V by 3 bases; bases with no gene match: 10. Germline-derived CDR1 and CDR2 are MGHDK and SYGVNS. The CDR3 sequence is CASSDHPTGGSEQFF. In DNA, the CDR3 is TGTGCCAGCAGTGATCACCCGACGGGGGGGAGTGAGCAGTTCTTC.

The V call is TRBV29-1, the J call TRBJ2-7, with a possible D match to TRBD2 (6 bases). Trimming shortened V by 5 bases and J by 0 bases, and 20 bases separated the two germline ends. The V gene's germline CDR1 is SQVTM and CDR2 ANQGSEA. This CDR3 comprises 16 residues. The CDR3 spells CSVSGGTGRSSYEQYF. The CDR3 DNA reads TGCAGCGTTTCCGGCGGGACTGGCCGGAGCTCCTACGAGCAGTACTTC.

V usage is TRBV30 and J usage is TRBJ2-3, with a possible D match to TRBD2 (6 bases). Deletions cut 0 bases from V and 0 bases from J, with 7 bases between. The CDR3 is 14 residues long. Per germline, CDR1 GTSNPN and CDR2 SVGIG (reference sequence). CDR3 loop: CAWSVGGSTDTQYF. In nucleotides, the CDR3 is TGTGCCTGGAGTGTAGGAGGGAGCACAGATACGCAGTATTTT.

The V call is TRBV9, the J call TRBJ2-2, with 8 bases identical to TRBD1. CDR3 length equals 16 residues. Germline V gene data show CDR1 as SGDLS and CDR2 as YYNGEE. Trimming removed 0 bases from V and 4 bases from J; junction bases left unmatched: 5. This CDR3 is CASSVEQGVGTGELFF. The DNA of the CDR3 is TGTGCCAGCAGCGTAGAACAGGGGGTCGGCACCGGGGAGCTGTTTTTT.

This rearrangement joins TRBV7-6 to TRBJ1-2; 10 bases match TRBD1. V was clipped by 0 bases and J by 3 bases; unmatched bases: 1. CDR3 size: 15 residues. Per the germline V gene, CDR1 is SGHVS and CDR2 is FNYEAQ. CDR3 nucleotides: TGTGCCAGCAGCTTAGCTGGACAGGGGGACTATGGCTACACCTTC. It codes for CASSLAGQGDYGYTF.

In regard to this clone: The conserved final phenylalanine or tryptophan is absent from the CDR3, which likely points to a read error. Because the CDR3's place on the DNA is in doubt, the DNA is left out and the CDR3 is given as listed by TCRdb. The chain is built from TRBV12-5 and TRBJ1-1. The CDR3 is 10 residues long, ends included. Germline CDR1 and CDR2: LGHNT and FRNRAP. The CDR3 reads CASGFEGEHL.

On this clone itself: A much more abundant neighbour one base away suggests this may be a read error. The chain is built from TRBV7-9 and TRBJ1-1, with no clear D. There are 13 residues in the CDR3. The V gene's germline CDR1 is SEHNR and CDR2 FQNEAQ (reference sequence). V dropped 2 bases and J dropped 1 base, with 5 bases sitting between them. CDR3 DNA: TGTGCCAGCAGCTTACAGGAGAACACTGAAGCTTTCTTT. Encoded protein: CASSLQENTEAFF.

Only a few counts were recorded for this clone. This chain uses TRBV5-1 with TRBJ1-2; D is perhaps TRBD1 (6 bases). The CDR3 is 13 residues long. Germline CDR1 is SGHRS and CDR2 is YFSETQ. V dropped 4 bases and J dropped 4 bases, with 11 bases sitting between them. Here the CDR3 reads CASSVRDTYGYTF. Here the CDR3 DNA reads TGCGCCAGCAGCGTCCGGGACACCTATGGCTACACCTTC.

The rearrangement links TRBV27 to TRBJ2-1; TRBD2 might be the D (6 bases). Trimming removed 0 bases from V and 0 bases from J, with 9 bases in between. The germline gives CDR1 MNHEY, CDR2 SMNVEV (reference sequence). This CDR3 has 16 amino acids. The CDR3 spells CASSLSDYNSYNEQFF. The CDR3 DNA reads as TGTGCCAGCAGTTTATCGGACTATAACTCCTACAATGAGCAGTTCTTC.

This clone turned up a few times. The V and J genes are TRBV30 and TRBJ1-2; 9 nucleotides align to TRBD1. V gave up 7 bases and J gave up 8 bases; unmatched junction bases: 8. CDR3 length equals 12 residues. Germline CDR1 and CDR2: GTSNPN and SVGIG (reference sequence). CDR3 sequence (DNA): TGTGCCTCACGACAGGGGGTAATCGGCTACACCTTC. Encoded protein: CASRQGVIGYTF.

This clone was seen a single time. The chain carries TRBV2 and TRBJ1-2; 7 bases are shared with TRBD1. V shed 7 bases, J shed 5 bases, and the junction held 22 bases outside the gene matches. CDR3 length equals 18 residues. The germline V gene encodes CDR1 SNHLY and CDR2 FYNNEI. CDR3 nucleotide sequence: TGTGCCAGCACCCAGACGAGGGACAGTATGCTTCGGGGGTATGGCTACACCTTC. Its translation is CASTQTRDSMLRGYGYTF.

This clone was found a few times. The CDR3 loop reads CSADRVSSYNEQFF. Written as DNA, the CDR3 is TGCAGCGCCGACAGGGTTTCTTCCTACAATGAGCAGTTCTTC. V usage is TRBV29-1 and J usage is TRBJ2-1; 7 bases line up with TRBD1. This CDR3 contains 14 residues. Germline CDR1 is SQVTM and CDR2 is ANQGSEA. The V segment lost 7 bases and the J segment 1 base; nucleotides outside the gene matches: 7.

The table lists this clone with a few counts. V gene TRBV7-2 combines with J gene TRBJ1-5; TRBD1 is a possible D gene (5 bases). This CDR3 spans 15 amino acids. Between the trimmed V and J ends, which lost 4 bases and 6 bases, there was a span of 16 bases. CDR1 is SGHTA, CDR2 FQGNSA, per germline. The CDR3 loop reads CASSSDSGGGQPQHF. As DNA, the CDR3 is TGTGCCAGCAGCTCAGACTCGGGCGGGGGTCAGCCCCAGCATTTT.

This sequence joins TRBV21-1 and TRBJ1-4. TRBV21-1 is assigned pseudogene status. CDR3 length equals 16 residues. The CDR3 sequence: CASSREHPATNEKLFF. DNA for the CDR3: TGTGCCAGCAGCAGGGAGCACCCTGCAACTAATGAAAAACTGTTTTTT.

The chain has TRBV4-3 and TRBJ2-3, with 7 bases aligning to TRBD2. The CDR3 has 15 amino acids. Germline CDR1 and CDR2: LGHNA and YSLEER. J was trimmed by 4 bases and V by 0 bases; bases with no gene match: 4. CDR3 bases: TGCGCCAGCAGCCAAGAGGGAGGGGTGGCAGATACGCAGTATTTT. The encoded protein is CASSQEGGVADTQYF.

The chain has TRBV30 and TRBJ1-3; D unresolved. The CDR3 totals 15 residues. The germline CDR1 and CDR2 sequences are GTSNPN and SVGIG (reference sequence). V was clipped by 5 bases and J by 0 bases, with 14 bases between them. The CDR3 DNA follows: TGTGCCTGGGGCAAAAACGTAAACTCTGGAAACACCATATATTTT. Translation gives CAWGKNVNSGNTIYF.

The genes are TRBV7-8 and TRBJ1-4; D is unresolved. Germline CDR1 reads SGHVS; CDR2 reads FQNEAQ. Trimming stripped 5 bases from V and 0 bases from J, with 7 bases between. This CDR3 is built from 14 residues. In DNA form, the CDR3 reads TGTGCCAGCAGCCCGTATGCAACTAATGAAAAACTGTTTTTT. Residues: CASSPYATNEKLFF.

This clone was seen once. The genes are TRBV5-1 and TRBJ2-5, with 10 positions matching TRBD2. From germline, CDR1 is SGHRS and CDR2 YFSETQ. J was trimmed by 5 bases and V by 4 bases; bases with no gene match: 5. The CDR3 length is 14 residues. The CDR3 loop is CASSGLAGGETQYF. The CDR3 nucleotides are TGCGCCAGCAGCGGGTTAGCGGGGGGTGAGACCCAGTACTTC.

The chain combines TRBV7-8 with TRBJ1-5, with a weak D call TRBD1 (5 bases). V gave up 5 bases and J gave up 6 bases, with 17 bases separating them. The CDR3 is 15 residues long. Per germline, CDR1 SGHVS and CDR2 FQNEAQ. In DNA form, the CDR3 reads TGTGCCAGCAGCCTCACGGGGGGGGTGGGTCAGCCCCAGCATTTT. Translation: CASSLTGGVGQPQHF. Drawing the rest from reference TRBV7-8 and TRBJ1-5, the complete variable domain is GAGVSQSPRYKVAKRGQDVALRCDPISGHVSLFWYQQALGQGPEFLTYFQNEAQLDKSGLPSDRFFAERPEGSVSTLKIQRTQQEDSAVYLCASSLTGGVGQPQHFGDGTRLSIL.